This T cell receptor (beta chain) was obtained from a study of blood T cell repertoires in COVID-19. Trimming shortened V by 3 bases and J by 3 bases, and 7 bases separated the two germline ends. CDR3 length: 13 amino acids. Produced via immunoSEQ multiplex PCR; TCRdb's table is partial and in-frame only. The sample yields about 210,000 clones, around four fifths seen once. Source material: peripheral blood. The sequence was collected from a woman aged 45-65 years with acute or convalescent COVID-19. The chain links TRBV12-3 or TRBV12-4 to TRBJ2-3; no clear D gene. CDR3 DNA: TGTGCCAGCAGTTTGAGAGCAACAGATACGCAGTATTTT. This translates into CASSLRATDTQYF.